This T cell receptor (beta chain) was observed in a study of blood T cell repertoires in COVID-19. Measured with immunoSEQ multiplex PCR; TCRdb has only the in-frame clones, and not every one. The sample consists of 95,000 to 150,000 clones, roughly 89% of them appearing once. Enrolled during active infection, Seattle patients were then followed longitudinally. Germline-derived CDR1 and CDR2 are LNHDA and SQIVND (reference sequence). Germline trimming cut 4 bases from V and 7 bases from J; bases unmatched to any gene: 6. The CDR3 loop spans 13 amino acids. Source material: peripheral blood. This chain joins TRBV19 and TRBJ1-2, with 7 bases matching TRBD1. This TCR derives from a woman aged 60-70 years with COVID-19, enrolled during active disease. The CDR3 region has the DNA TGTGCCAGTAGTACTGACAGGGTTCTTGGCTACACCTTC. Its protein is CASSTDRVLGYTF.